This T cell receptor (beta chain) was identified in a study of blood T cell repertoires in COVID-19 (dated by TCRdb to the early 2020s). Concerning the study at large: The collaborator samples originated in the United States, Italy and Spain and spanned the acute and convalescent phases of COVID-19. Where HLA class I and class II types were available, the types were taken from metadata supplied by the sample provider, not from assay-based typing. Samples came from the ongoing ImmuneRACE study (first 160 participants) plus 1,254 subjects from 6 global collaborators. Subjects who had been exposed to COVID-19, were actively infected with it, or had recovered from it provided the deeply sampled blood TCRbeta repertoires that made up the dataset. The repertoires were released in a freely available public database meant as a resource for research on the immune response to SARS-CoV-2. The material from the prospective study consisted of cDNA or gDNA derived from T cells, B-cell-depleted T cells, or PBMCs. Sample metadata almost always included a de-identified subject ID, COVID-19 status, age in years and sex.

Collaborating institutions collected whole blood in K2EDTA tubes following their own protocols. Collaborator samples were shipped for TCRbeta analysis as frozen whole blood, isolated PBMCs, or DNA extracted from either sample type. TCRbeta CDR3 regions were amplified from genomic DNA using the immunoSEQ Assay, a bias-controlled multiplex PCR. The paper's data handling went like this. Nucleated cell counts per sample were estimated from amplification of reference gene primers within the assay. To quantify the absolute abundance of each unique TCRbeta CDR3 rearrangement, sequence reads were collapsed and filtered. For each sample, productive Simpson clonality was calculated as the square root of Simpson's diversity index across productive rearrangements. Imported from immuneACCESS, the table was reduced by TCRdb to in-frame sequences with V and J called. These copies leave out some clones; in studies compared against another copy, an unresolved V gene accounts for under half, and the cause of the remainder is not known. The DNA was the basis for D and trimming; V, J and clone size are from that table. Counted in this sample were about 180,000 clones; 80% to 90% of them appeared once. Around 3.3% of the sample is held by the ten biggest clonotypes.

What the research found in general, with its limitations: The amount of clinical and demographic metadata varied by source and participant and was provided uncurated.

Turning to this clone: The antigen it recognizes is unknown. Per-nucleotide qualities are absent, and no much larger clonotype sits a single base away.

The CDR3 goes from the cysteine to the phenylalanine over 14 residues. The read is trimmed to its CDR3 DNA, 42 bases read in frame from base 1. Trimming leaves V shorter by 4 bases and J shorter by 4 bases, with the junction holding 6 bases beyond the gene matches. From a lookup of the germline V gene, CDR1 and CDR2 are SGHRS and YFSETQ. The sequence links TRBV5-1 to TRBJ2-5; 8 nucleotides in the junction match TRBD2. This TCR was recovered from a man in his 60s with acute or convalescent COVID-19. Sequencing was carried out using peripheral blood. The DNA is TGCGCCAGCAGCCCCCTGACTAGCGTAGAGACCCAGTACTTC. It specifies CASSPLTSVETQYF.